One and the same sample provided the 3 T cell receptor beta chains below, sequenced in a study of cytomegalovirus exposure and HLA in healthy donors. PCR used 60 Vbeta primers and 13 Jbeta primers. TCRdb's copy holds only in-frame clones and misses some; the assay was immunoSEQ multiplex PCR. The data hold roughly 190,000 clones, with 85% to 90% observed a single time. Sequencing was performed on PBMCs. The receptors derive from a woman aged 18-29 years in good health and CMV-seronegative.

V and J are TRBV28 and TRBJ2-1; no definite D call. The CDR3 is 11 residues long. Trimming left V 7 bases short and J 5 bases short, with 6 bases between. Germline lookup yields CDR1 MDHEN and CDR2 SYDVKM. The CDR3 here is CASTQNNEQFF. As DNA, the CDR3 is TGTGCCAGCACCCAGAACAATGAGCAGTTCTTC.

This clone was counted once. The chain links TRBV10-3 to TRBJ2-3; 11 nucleotides match TRBD2. Trimming took 5 bases from V and 0 from J; bases not matched to a gene: 4. Per germline, CDR1 ENHRY and CDR2 SYGVKD. CDR3 size: 16 residues. CDR3 bases: TGTGCCATCAGTACGACTAGCGGGACTAGCACAGATACGCAGTATTTT. Residues: CAISTTSGTSTDTQYF.

This chain links TRBV2 with TRBJ1-5; 7 bases are shared with TRBD1. V shed 9 bases, J shed 3 bases, and the junction held 8 bases outside the gene matches. The germline gives CDR1 SNHLY, CDR2 FYNNEI. The CDR3 totals 14 residues. The chain's CDR3 is CARVWTGYNQPQHF. The DNA of the CDR3 is TGTGCCAGGGTCTGGACAGGCTACAATCAGCCCCAGCATTTT.